One T cell receptor beta chain is described in this entry. This sample is part of a study of blood T cell repertoires in COVID-19. V was clipped by 3 bases and J by 4 bases; unmatched bases: 8. The CDR3 covers 15 residues. Germline V gene sequence: CDR1 SGDLS, CDR2 YYNGEE. The authors' processing: Amplifying reference gene primers gave estimates of nucleated cell counts. Method: immunoSEQ multiplex PCR; TCRdb's copy keeps in-frame clones and lacks some. From that table come the V and J calls and clone size; the DNA was used to work out D and trimming. There are about 240,000 clones in the sample; around 89% occur only once, and over 4% lies in the top ten. The study recruited people aged about 18 to 90 years across more than 20 US areas. Participants were placed into cohorts based on the clinical history they reported.

The receptor's source is a woman aged 30 to 39 who had recovered from COVID-19. The gene calls are TRBV9 and TRBJ1-2; 8 bases fit TRBD1. The sequencing sample was made of PBMCs or T cells enriched from blood (not recorded which). CDR3 residues: CASSGDRGYSYGYTF. The DNA for the CDR3 is TGTGCCAGCAGCGGCGACAGGGGCTATAGCTATGGCTACACCTTC.